A selection of T cell receptor beta chains follows, all from one sample in a study of T cell responses to AZD1222 COVID-19 vaccine. Profiling relied on immunoSEQ multiplex PCR, and the TCRdb table lists in-frame clones only, not all of them. Among roughly 150,000 clones listed, approximately 93% were seen once. The sample consisted of peripheral blood, taken 28 days after the second AZD1222 dose. The receptors derive from an adult who received the AZD1222 COVID-19 vaccine. Both conserved end residues are part of each CDR3. The order of the fields is clone size, V gene, D gene, J gene, CDR3 DNA, CDR3 protein. D genes are given only for firm matches. Clone size appears in some rows only: once, few, many, or a class for an expanded clone.

>NA|TRBV6-1|NA|TRBJ1-1
TGTGCCAGCAGTGAACTACAGGGAGCTTTCTTT
CASSELQGAFF
>NA|TRBV29-1|NA|TRBJ2-2
TGCAGCGTTGTGAACCGACAGTCTGGAACCGGGGAGCTGTTTTTT
CSVVNRQSGTGELFF
>NA|TRBV29-1|TRBD1|TRBJ1-2
TGCAGCGTTGAACAAGGACAGGGGAAAGGCTACACCTTC
CSVEQGQGKGYTF
>NA|TRBV7-8|TRBD1|TRBJ2-1
TGTGCCAGCAGCCTTACAGGGGTTGAGCAGTTCTTC
CASSLTGVEQFF
>NA|TRBV12-3/TRBV12-4|NA|TRBJ2-5
TGTGCCAGCAGTTCCTCTAAGACCCAGTACTTC
CASSSSKTQYF
>NA|TRBV14|NA|TRBJ2-7
TGTGCCAGCAGCCAAGGTCTGGGGGGAGCCTACGAGCAGTACTTC
CASSQGLGGAYEQYF
>NA|TRBV19|NA|TRBJ2-2
TGTGCCAGTACTAAGATCCACGGCGGGGAGCTGTTTTTT
CASTKIHGGELFF
>NA|TRBV27|TRBD2|TRBJ2-3
TGTGCCAGCAGTTACGTAAGGGGACTAGGGATCACAGATACGCAGTATTTT
CASSYVRGLGITDTQYF
>NA|TRBV18|TRBD1|TRBJ1-1
TGTGCCAGCTCACCGACAGGGACGGTAAAGAACACTGAAGCTTTCTTT
CASSPTGTVKNTEAFF
>NA|TRBV12-3/TRBV12-4|NA|TRBJ1-2
TGTGCCAGCAGTATAAATTCTAACTATGGCTACACCTTC
CASSINSNYGYTF
>NA|TRBV11-3|TRBD1|TRBJ1-5
TGTGCCAGCAGCTTGACAGGGGAGAGAGGAGTGAATCAGCCCCAGCATTTT
CASSLTGERGVNQPQHF
>NA|TRBV28|TRBD1|TRBJ1-3
TGTGCCAGCATTACAGGGGAAAGAAACACCATATATTTT
CASITGERNTIYF
>NA|TRBV11-2|NA|TRBJ1-2
TGTGCCAGCAGCTTAGTCCATCCGGGGACGGATATTTATGGCTACACCTTC
CASSLVHPGTDIYGYTF
>NA|TRBV5-4|TRBD2|TRBJ2-6
TGTGCCAGCAGCCCCAGGGCTAGCGGGCACTCTGGGGCCAACGTCCTGACTTTC
CASSPRASGHSGANVLTF
>NA|TRBV5-4|NA|TRBJ2-2
TGTGCCAGCAGCTCCCGACAGATCAACACCGGGGAGCTGTTTTTT
CASSSRQINTGELFF
>NA|TRBV28|NA|TRBJ2-5
TGTGCCAGCAGCCGGGGAGTTCGGGGTTCGCAAGAGACCCAGTACTTC
CASSRGVRGSQETQYF
>NA|TRBV3-1/TRBV3-2|NA|TRBJ1-6
TGTGCCAGCAGCCCCCTACTTGGGGTGGGGTCACCCCTCCACTTT
CASSPLLGVGSPLHF
>NA|TRBV23-1|TRBD2|TRBJ2-5
TGCGCCAGCGGGGGGGAGGGAGGTGAGACCCAGTACTTC
CASGGEGGETQYF
>few|TRBV27|NA|TRBJ1-3
TGTGCCAGCAGTCCTCGGAAAGGGATCTCTGGAAACACCATATATTTT
CASSPRKGISGNTIYF
>NA|TRBV19|NA|TRBJ1-5
TGTGCCAGCGGGGAAAGCCAAAATCAGCCCCAGCATTTT
CASGESQNQPQHF
>NA|TRBV4-2|NA|TRBJ2-3
TGTGCCAGCAGCCAAGATGGGCGGGGGCCCATCCCCACAGATACGCAGTATTTT
CASSQDGRGPIPTDTQYF